These T cell receptor beta chains were read from a single sample in a study of vaccination and CD4 T cells after COVID-19. TCRdb re-derived calls from the PCR reads in MiXCR, one entry per CDR3 protein. The repertoire holds around 5,000 distinct CDR3 sequences, with about 40% as singletons. Their antigens are not known. Specimen: CD4+ T cells from blood, cultured in vitro, collected after SARS-CoV-2 vaccination. Every receptor here comes from a human donor who had recovered from COVID-19. Each CDR3 is given with its conserved first and last residue. D genes are given only for firm matches.

d_gene | j_gene | v_gene | CDR3aa
TRBD1 | TRBJ2-5 | TRBV6-5 | CASSYLTGGRETQYF
TRBD1 | TRBJ2-3 | TRBV11-3 | CASSLEQGVYTDTQYF
- | TRBJ2-1 | TRBV6-2/TRBV6-3 | CASSPQNEQFF
- | TRBJ1-6 | TRBV28 | CASKGHPSSYNSPLHF
- | TRBJ1-1 | TRBV19 | CASSTRGRVAEAFF
- | TRBJ1-5 | TRBV19 | CASTPGSSNQPQHF
- | TRBJ2-3 | TRBV20-1 | CSAWDLITDTQYF
- | TRBJ1-2 | TRBV28 | CASSPKLGTNYGYTF
- | TRBJ1-2 | TRBV19 | CASMPSGTKRLGYTF
- | TRBJ2-4 | TRBV6-7 | CARLWGNHGDIQYF
TRBD1 | TRBJ1-2 | TRBV27 | CASSFRDRVAGYTF
TRBD1 | TRBJ1-2 | TRBV7-8 | CASSRRGGQQRSGYTF
- | TRBJ1-1 | TRBV7-2 | CASSSLGTMNTEAFF
TRBD2 | TRBJ2-1 | TRBV20-1 | CSAIGTSGIVYNEQFF
- | TRBJ2-2 | TRBV20-1 | CSALTRTPGELFF
- | TRBJ2-7 | TRBV19 | CASSTSTSFYEQYF
TRBD1 | TRBJ1-1 | TRBV5-1 | CACSRGGADTEAFF
- | TRBJ1-1 | TRBV10-3 | CAISEGRQAFGAFF
- | TRBJ1-2 | TRBV7-2 | CASSSPGNYGYTF
TRBD1 | TRBJ1-1 | TRBV2 | CASSTGQGNTEAFF
TRBD2 | TRBJ2-3 | TRBV6-2/TRBV6-3 | CASSRTGLATGDTQYF
- | TRBJ2-5 | TRBV6-5 | CASSYSAGLQETQYF
TRBD2 | TRBJ2-5 | TRBV5-4 | CASSLKTSGGHGTQYF
- | TRBJ2-7 | TRBV20-1 | CSARDFGTVKAYPYEQYF
TRBD1 | TRBJ1-1 | TRBV28 | CASSFRGTVVEAFF
- | TRBJ2-2 | TRBV6-1 | CASSVAGAGTGELFF
- | TRBJ1-5 | TRBV19 | CASSMGRGEQPQHF
- | TRBJ2-5 | TRBV6-1 | CASKLTMGETQYF
- | TRBJ2-2 | TRBV7-2 | CASSLFATRRAGELFF
- | TRBJ2-2 | TRBV20-1 | CGAADSPEGELFF
- | TRBJ1-2 | TRBV6-2/TRBV6-3 | CASSYIGAGYTF
- | TRBJ1-1 | TRBV20-1 | CGALGGRTEAFF
TRBD1 | TRBJ1-3 | TRBV19 | CASSRDSPSGGNTIYF
- | TRBJ2-5 | TRBV5-4 | CASSLTAVQETQYF
TRBD1 | TRBJ1-5 | TRBV7-9 | CASSLIAGTGPGQPQHF
TRBD2 | TRBJ2-5 | TRBV7-9 | CASSLRTSGETQYF
TRBD1 | TRBJ2-5 | TRBV7-2 | CASNRGTETQYF
- | TRBJ1-5 | TRBV28 | CASSDNGPRMGDPQHF